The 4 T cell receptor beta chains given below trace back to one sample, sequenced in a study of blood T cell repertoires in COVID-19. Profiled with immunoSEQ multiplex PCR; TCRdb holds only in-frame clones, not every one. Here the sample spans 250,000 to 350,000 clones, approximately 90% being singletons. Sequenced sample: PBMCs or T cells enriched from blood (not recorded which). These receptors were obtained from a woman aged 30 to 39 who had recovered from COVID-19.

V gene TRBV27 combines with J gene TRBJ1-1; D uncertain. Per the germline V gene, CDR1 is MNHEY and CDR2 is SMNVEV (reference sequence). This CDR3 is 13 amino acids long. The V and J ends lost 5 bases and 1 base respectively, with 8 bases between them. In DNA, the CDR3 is TGTGCCAGCAGTCCCGTTAGGAACACTGAAGCTTTCTTT. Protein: CASSPVRNTEAFF.

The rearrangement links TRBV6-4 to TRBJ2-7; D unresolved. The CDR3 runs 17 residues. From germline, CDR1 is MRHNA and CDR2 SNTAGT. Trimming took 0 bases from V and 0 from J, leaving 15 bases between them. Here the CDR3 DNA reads TGTGCCAGCAGTGACTCGAGAAGAATCCAAAGCTCCTACGAGCAGTACTTC. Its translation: CASSDSRRIQSSYEQYF.

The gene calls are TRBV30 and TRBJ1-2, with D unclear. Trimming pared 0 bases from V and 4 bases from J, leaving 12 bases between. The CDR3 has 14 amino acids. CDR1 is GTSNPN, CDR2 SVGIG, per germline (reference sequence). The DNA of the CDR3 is TGTGCCTGGAGTGTAAAGGGAGCGATCTATGGCTACACCTTC. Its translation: CAWSVKGAIYGYTF.

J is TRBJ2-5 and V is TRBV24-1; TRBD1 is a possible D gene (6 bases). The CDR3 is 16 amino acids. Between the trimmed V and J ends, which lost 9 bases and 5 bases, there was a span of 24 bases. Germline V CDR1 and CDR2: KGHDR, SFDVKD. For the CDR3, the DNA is TGTGCCACCTCGACGTCCAGGGGCATCCCCGGGGAGACCCAGTACTTC. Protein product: CATSTSRGIPGETQYF.